What follows are 26 T cell receptor beta chains derived from one specimen sequenced in a study of CD8 T cells in ankylosing spondylitis. Each CDR3 protein gets one entry after TCRdb re-called the 5' RACE reads with MiXCR. The sample shows about 350,000 distinct CDR3 sequences, 20% of them seen only once. Sequencing was carried out using blood, either unsorted or a sorted T cell fraction (not recorded which). The source is a male donor with ankylosing spondylitis or in good health (not recorded which).

This clonotype was seen a handful of times. V usage is TRBV15 and J usage is TRBJ2-1; D is perhaps TRBD1 or TRBD2 (5 bases each). V lost 3 bases to trimming and J lost 9 bases, with 12 bases between them. The CDR3 consists of 13 residues. Looked up from germline, CDR1 is LNHNV and CDR2 is YYDKDF (reference sequence). CDR3 amino acids: CATSSPAGAEQFF. The DNA of the CDR3 is TGTGCCACCAGCAGCCCGGCCGGGGCTGAGCAGTTCTTC.

The chain has TRBV20-1 and TRBJ2-1, with 10 bases lining up with TRBD2. CDR3 size: 15 residues. The germline gives CDR1 DFQATT, CDR2 SNEGSKA (reference sequence). Trimming cost V 1 base and J 4 bases; bases outside gene matches: 4. The CDR3 loop reads CSARGTSGQYNEQFF. The CDR3 nucleotides read TGCAGTGCTAGAGGGACTAGCGGCCAATACAATGAGCAGTTCTTC.

J is TRBJ1-2 and V is TRBV7-8; the D gene is possibly TRBD1 (6 bases). The ends were cut back, 2 bases at V and 7 bases at J, with 17 bases in the middle. The CDR3 is made up of 15 amino acids. CDR1 and CDR2 from the germline V gene are SGHVS and FQNEAQ. The CDR3 DNA is TGTGCCAGCAGCTTACAAGGACCCCAGGGGCTTGGCTACACCTTC. Its protein product is CASSLQGPQGLGYTF.

The chain employs TRBV20-1 and TRBJ2-3; perhaps D is TRBD1 or TRBD2 (5 bases each). The CDR3 loop spans 15 amino acids. Germline CDR1 is DFQATT and CDR2 is SNEGSKA (reference sequence). V shed 4 bases and J shed 7 bases, with 21 bases lying between them. The chain's CDR3 is CSAIHRDQPQNTQYF. DNA for the CDR3: TGCAGTGCTATACACCGGGACCAACCACAGAATACGCAGTATTTT.

The chain employs TRBV5-4 and TRBJ2-7; TRBD1 is a possible D gene (6 bases). Germline values: CDR1 SGHNT, CDR2 YYREEE (reference sequence). V was shortened by 0 bases and J by 5 bases, with 15 bases between the two germline ends. The CDR3 covers 15 residues. CDR3 protein: CASSLGDKTNDEQYF. In DNA form, the CDR3 reads TGTGCCAGCAGCTTGGGGGACAAAACGAACGACGAGCAGTACTTC.

The sample holds a few counts of this clonotype. This chain uses TRBV4-1 with TRBJ2-7, with D maybe TRBD1 (6 bases). Per germline, CDR1 MGHRA and CDR2 YSYEKL. This CDR3 comprises 14 residues. Trimming left V 1 base short and J 5 bases short, with 12 bases between. The CDR3 DNA reads TGCGCCAGCAGCCAAGTGGGGGCATCCGACGAGCAGTACTTC. Translating it yields CASSQVGASDEQYF.

This clonotype was observed a few times. The rearrangement links TRBV6-5 to TRBJ2-7; D is ambiguous. The CDR3 spans 14 residues. V shed 2 bases and J shed 1 base, with 9 bases lying between them. Germline V lookup: CDR1 MNHEY, CDR2 SVGAGI. The CDR3, as DNA: TGTGCCAGCAGTTACACGGGTCCATCCTACGAGCAGTACTTC. The encoded protein is CASSYTGPSYEQYF.

This clonotype was picked up many times. This sequence joins TRBV11-2 and TRBJ1-1; no clear D gene. The length of the CDR3 is 14 residues. The germline CDR1 and CDR2 sequences are SGHAT and FQNNGV. V was trimmed by 1 base and J by 5 bases, leaving 11 bases between them. The CDR3 loop reads CASSLVGGRTEAFF. The CDR3 DNA reads as TGTGCCAGCAGCTTAGTGGGCGGGAGGACTGAAGCTTTCTTT. Variable domain in full (rest from reference TRBV11-2 and TRBJ1-1): EAGVAQSPRYKIIEKRQSVAFWCNPISGHATLYWYQQILGQGPKLLIQFQNNGVVDDSQLPKDRFSAERLKGVDSTLKIQPAKLEDSAVYLCASSLVGGRTEAFFGQGTRLTVV.

In its sample, this clonotype was seen a few times. The chain joins TRBV4-2 to TRBJ2-5, with 9 bases matching TRBD2. Germline-derived CDR1 and CDR2 are LGHNA and YNFKEQ. The CDR3 extends over 17 amino acids. After removal of 1 base from V and 0 bases from J, the junction contained 6 bases not matched to a gene. CDR3 amino acids: CASSQARRGGYQETQYF. As DNA, the CDR3 is TGTGCCAGCAGCCAAGCGAGGCGGGGGGGCTACCAAGAGACCCAGTACTTC.

The chain is built from TRBV6-6 and TRBJ1-3; no firm D call. Germline lookup yields CDR1 MNHNY and CDR2 SVGAGI (reference sequence). The germline V and J ends were trimmed by 5 bases and 4 bases, with 6 bases remaining between them. CDR3 length: 12 amino acids. The CDR3 sequence is CASSQLGNTIYF. The CDR3 nucleotides are TGTGCCAGCAGTCAGCTCGGAAACACCATATATTTT.

This clonotype was seen many times. The chain carries TRBV3-1 and TRBJ2-5; D ambiguous. The CDR3 covers 13 residues. CDR1 is LGHDT and CDR2 is YNNKEL in the germline V gene (reference sequence). Trimming shortened V by 1 base and J by 4 bases, and 7 bases separated the two germline ends. CDR3 nucleotide sequence: TGTGCCAGCAGCCAAGGTCCAGGAGAGACCCAGTACTTC. Translated, it gives CASSQGPGETQYF.

The gene calls are TRBV7-9 and TRBJ2-1, with TRBD2 as a possible D gene (5 bases). The V gene's germline CDR1 is SEHNR and CDR2 FQNEAQ (reference sequence). Trimming cost V 6 bases and J 6 bases, with 21 bases left between them. The CDR3 contains 16 residues. The CDR3 DNA follows: TGTGCCAGCAGGACAAGACCCAACGGAGGATCCAATGAGCAGTTCTTC. Its protein is CASRTRPNGGSNEQFF.

This clonotype was seen only a few times. The chain recombines TRBV12-3 or TRBV12-4 with TRBJ2-7; TRBD2 is a possible D gene (5 bases). V was pared by 5 bases and J by 5 bases, with 7 bases between. The CDR3 extends over 11 amino acids. DNA of the CDR3: TGTGCCAGCAGTGACGGGAACGAGCAGTACTTC. It yields the protein CASSDGNEQYF.

J is TRBJ2-3 and V is TRBV12-3 or TRBV12-4, with 7 bases lining up with TRBD2. After removal of 1 base from V and 4 bases from J, the junction contained 5 bases not matched to a gene. The CDR3 has 15 residues. CDR3 sequence: CASSLGGGDPDTQYF. Here the CDR3 DNA reads TGTGCCAGCAGTTTAGGCGGGGGAGACCCAGATACGCAGTATTTT.

V is TRBV10-3 and J is TRBJ2-3; D uncertain. The CDR3 has 14 residues. Germline V CDR1 and CDR2: ENHRY, SYGVKD. The V gene lost 11 bases and the J gene lost 2 bases, with 17 bases spanning the gap. CDR3 amino acids: CASIGREYTDTQYF. Written as DNA, the CDR3 is TGTGCCTCGATCGGCCGAGAATACACAGATACGCAGTATTTT.

The chain is built from TRBV3-1 and TRBJ2-1, with 9 bases fitting TRBD2. This CDR3 spans 16 amino acids. Germline V CDR1 and CDR2: LGHDT, YNNKEL (reference sequence). Trimming at V came to 5 bases and at J to 0 bases, leaving 5 bases not matched to a gene. CDR3 region: CASSGPSGDSYNEQFF. For the CDR3, the DNA is TGTGCCAGCAGCGGACCTAGCGGGGACTCCTACAATGAGCAGTTCTTC.

This clonotype came up a few times. The chain links TRBV27 to TRBJ2-5, with a tentative D call TRBD1 (6 bases). V gave up 3 bases and J gave up 1 base, with 12 bases separating them. The CDR3 has 15 amino acids. Germline V gives CDR1 MNHEY, CDR2 SMNVEV (reference sequence). The DNA for the CDR3 is TGTGCCAGCAGTTTCCTACAGGGAAGCCAAGAGACCCAGTACTTC. Encoded protein: CASSFLQGSQETQYF.

V gene TRBV28 combines with J gene TRBJ2-7; 7 bases fit TRBD1. Trimming at V came to 5 bases and at J to 3 bases, leaving 10 bases not matched to a gene. Germline CDR1 and CDR2: MDHEN and SYDVKM. The CDR3 loop spans 15 amino acids. The CDR3 reads CASSQPGTALYEQYF. For the CDR3, the DNA is TGTGCCAGCAGTCAACCCGGGACAGCGCTCTACGAGCAGTACTTC.

The CDR3 loop is CASSPGLTHEQYF. The CDR3 coding sequence is TGCGCCAGCAGCCCGGGCCTAACCCACGAGCAGTACTTC. The chain uses TRBV10-1 and TRBJ2-7; D remains unclear. Trimming took off 6 bases at V and 5 bases at J, with 14 bases between the two ends. The CDR3 has 13 residues. Germline CDR1 reads WNHNN; CDR2 reads SYGVQD (reference sequence).

This clonotype was seen only once. The CDR3 sequence: CATSGRTHTDTQYF. In DNA form, the CDR3 reads TGTGCCACCAGCGGACGGACCCACACAGATACGCAGTATTTT. The rearrangement links TRBV15 to TRBJ2-3; D ambiguous. V lost 5 bases, J lost 2 bases, and 11 bases lay in between. The germline CDR1 and CDR2 sequences are LNHNV and YYDKDF (reference sequence). CDR3 length equals 14 residues.

The rearrangement links TRBV29-1 to TRBJ1-2, with a weak D call TRBD1 (5 bases). Germline CDR1 reads SQVTM; CDR2 reads ANQGSEA. The CDR3 spans 14 residues. V gave up 1 base and J gave up 4 bases, with 13 bases separating them. CDR3 bases: TGCAGCGTTGAAGGGGACTGGTTCGGCTATGGCTACACCTTC. This sequence encodes CSVEGDWFGYGYTF.

This clonotype was seen a few times. The chain links TRBV20-1 to TRBJ2-7; 12 bases are a match to TRBD2. Looked up from germline, CDR1 is DFQATT and CDR2 is SNEGSKA (reference sequence). Trimming removed 7 bases from V and 2 bases from J; junction bases left unmatched: 6. The CDR3 sequence is 14 residues long. DNA for the CDR3: TGCAGTGGCGGACTAGCGGGATACACCTACGAGCAGTACTTC. Translated, it gives CSGGLAGYTYEQYF.

In its sample, this clonotype was seen a few times. The V gene is TRBV6-5, the J gene TRBJ1-4; TRBD1 might be the D (5 bases). Germline CDR1 is MNHEY and CDR2 is SVGAGI. The CDR3 has 14 amino acids. Trimming pared 4 bases from V and 10 bases from J, leaving 16 bases between. The CDR3 loop is CASSFVVGAGKLFF. CDR3 bases: TGTGCCAGCAGTTTCGTCGTAGGGGCTGGAAAACTGTTTTTT.

This chain connects TRBV9 to TRBJ1-4, with D unclear. CDR1 SGDLS and CDR2 YYNGEE come from the germline V gene. This CDR3 is built from 12 residues. The V and J ends lost 7 bases and 7 bases respectively, with 11 bases between them. This CDR3 is CASGPGGEKLFF. CDR3 sequence (DNA): TGTGCCAGCGGACCCGGCGGTGAAAAACTGTTTTTT.

CDR3 sequence: CSPVSLNTDTQYF. The DNA of the CDR3 is TGCAGCCCTGTATCGCTAAACACAGATACGCAGTATTTT. J is TRBJ2-3 and V is TRBV29-1; D remains unclear. Germline CDR1 reads SQVTM; CDR2 reads ANQGSEA. The CDR3 has 13 amino acids. V was clipped by 8 bases and J by 2 bases, with 14 bases between them.

This clonotype has a single count. This chain links TRBV5-6 with TRBJ2-7, with TRBD1 identical over 10 bases. The V gene's germline CDR1 is SGHDT and CDR2 YYEEEE. CDR3 length: 16 residues. V shed 4 bases, J shed 3 bases, and the junction held 10 bases outside the gene matches. The CDR3 spells CASSPGTGARVYEQYF. The CDR3 DNA reads as TGTGCCAGCAGCCCAGGGACAGGGGCCCGCGTCTACGAGCAGTACTTC. Together with reference TRBV5-6 and TRBJ2-7, the CDR3 gives the full variable domain: DAGVTQSPTHLIKTRGQQVTLRCSPKSGHDTVSWYQQALGQGPQFIFQYYEEEERQRGNFPDRFSGHQFPNYSSELNVNALLLGDSALYLCASSPGTGARVYEQYFGPGTRLTVT.